The 28 T cell receptor beta chains below all came from one sample that was sequenced in a study of beta chain features in type 1 diabetes. Their recognized antigens are unknown. Sequenced material consisted of expressed TCRB transcripts (all of the isolated RNA was reverse transcribed). Generated by immunoSEQ multiplex PCR, the TCRdb table keeps only in-frame clones and is missing some. This sample carries 500,000 to 650,000 clones, around 12% of them seen once, and the ten largest clones take over 0.1%. General study findings and limits: Shorter TCRB CDR3s, moderately but significantly so, were found in Type 1 diabetes patients in all four CD4+ subsets.

The sequenced sample consisted of naive CD4+ T cells from blood. The receptor set was obtained from a man aged 25 to 40 with type 1 diabetes.

This chain links TRBV9 with TRBJ1-6; D is possibly TRBD1 (6 bases). V was clipped by 4 bases and J by 9 bases, with 17 bases between them. The CDR3 loop spans 15 amino acids. Germline V gene data show CDR1 as SGDLS and CDR2 as YYNGEE. The DNA of the CDR3 is TGTGCCAGCAGCCCCACGAGGGGGGAAGCTTCACCCCTCCACTTT. Amino acid sequence: CASSPTRGEASPLHF.

The chain employs TRBV2 and TRBJ2-3; 7 nucleotides agree with TRBD1. This CDR3 comprises 15 residues. CDR1 is SNHLY and CDR2 is FYNNEI in the germline V gene. The J segment lost 1 base and the V segment lost 3 bases, leaving 4 bases of the junction unmatched. This CDR3 reads CASSDLGQRTDTQYF. The CDR3 region has the DNA TGTGCCAGCAGTGATTTGGGACAGCGCACAGATACGCAGTATTTT.

V gene TRBV5-6 combines with J gene TRBJ2-7; TRBD1 aligns across 7 bases. The CDR3 has 15 residues. From germline, CDR1 is SGHDT and CDR2 YYEEEE. V lost 2 bases, J lost 5 bases, and 10 bases stayed unmatched. For the CDR3, the DNA is TGTGCCAGCAGCTTTTTCGACAGGGTGAATGACGAGCAGTACTTC. This codes for CASSFFDRVNDEQYF.

This chain links TRBV5-4 with TRBJ1-2; 7 bases align to TRBD1. Germline V gene data show CDR1 as SGHNT and CDR2 as YYREEE (reference sequence). V shed 1 base, J shed 4 bases, and the junction held 10 bases outside the gene matches. The CDR3 length is 16 residues. The CDR3 nucleotides read TGTGCCAGCAGCTTGCTTGGGGACAGCTTGGGCTATGGCTACACCTTC. Protein product: CASSLLGDSLGYGYTF. Using reference TRBV5-4 and TRBJ1-2 for the parts outside the CDR3, the full variable domain is ETGVTQSPTHLIKTRGQQVTLRCSSQSGHNTVSWYQQALGQGPQFIFQYYREEENGRGNFPPRFSGLQFPNYSSELNVNALELDDSALYLCASSLLGDSLGYGYTFGSGTRLTVV.

The chain is built from TRBV25-1 and TRBJ2-7, with D perhaps assigned TRBD1 or TRBD2 (5 bases each). Germline V gives CDR1 MGHDK, CDR2 SYGVNS. The CDR3 is 15 residues long. The V gene lost 1 base and the J gene lost 4 bases, with 14 bases spanning the gap. This CDR3 reads CASSESPGAAYEQYF. The CDR3 DNA sequence: TGTGCCAGCAGTGAATCCCCCGGGGCCGCTTACGAGCAGTACTTC.

This chain connects TRBV6-5 to TRBJ1-2, with D uncertain. Trimming removed 4 bases from V and 0 bases from J, with 12 bases in between. The CDR3 has 15 residues. Germline CDR1 reads MNHEY; CDR2 reads SVGAGI. CDR3 DNA: TGTGCCAGCAGTTCCCAGGACGGAACTAACTATGGCTACACCTTC. Translated: CASSSQDGTNYGYTF.

The V call is TRBV4-3, the J call TRBJ2-3; D remains unclear. Germline assignment: CDR1 LGHNA and CDR2 YSLEER. The CDR3 has 15 residues. The ends were cut back, 1 base at V and 2 bases at J, with 10 bases in the middle. The CDR3 loop is CASSQVMLATDTQYF. The DNA of the CDR3 is TGCGCCAGCAGCCAAGTTATGTTAGCCACAGATACGCAGTATTTT.

The chain has TRBV11-3 and TRBJ1-1; D possibly corresponds to TRBD1 (6 bases). V lost 0 bases and J 6 bases, leaving 14 bases between the germline ends. The length of the CDR3 is 15 residues. From germline, CDR1 is SGHNT and CDR2 YENEEA. The CDR3 bases are TGTGCCAGCAGCTTAGAGGGCAGGGGAAGGGCTGAAGCTTTCTTT. Translation gives CASSLEGRGRAEAFF.

V is TRBV4-2 and J is TRBJ2-5, with D possibly matching TRBD1 (5 bases). The CDR3 loop spans 14 amino acids. Trimming shortened V by 2 bases and J by 7 bases, and 14 bases separated the two germline ends. The germline V gene encodes CDR1 LGHNA and CDR2 YNFKEQ. CDR3 in DNA: TGTGCCAGCAGCCAATGGCTTTTTCAGGGGACCCAGTACTTC. This encodes CASSQWLFQGTQYF.

The chain has TRBV6-5 and TRBJ1-4; D uncertain. This CDR3 has 14 residues. V was clipped by 6 bases and J by 5 bases, with 13 bases between them. Germline V lookup: CDR1 MNHEY, CDR2 SVGAGI. CDR3 sequence: CASRPLRGNEKLFF. The CDR3 DNA reads as TGTGCCAGCAGACCTCTGAGAGGGAATGAAAAACTGTTTTTT.

This clone has a handful of counts. V and J are TRBV4-2 and TRBJ1-4; D is uncertain. The germline V and J ends were trimmed by 3 bases and 6 bases, with 5 bases remaining between them. The CDR3 is 12 amino acids. Germline V gene sequence: CDR1 LGHNA, CDR2 YNFKEQ. The CDR3, as DNA: TGTGCCAGCAGCCATACAGATGAAAAACTGTTTTTT. Translation gives CASSHTDEKLFF.

V and J are TRBV19 and TRBJ2-7; perhaps TRBD1 as D (5 bases). Germline-derived CDR1 and CDR2 are LNHDA and SQIVND (reference sequence). This CDR3 contains 14 residues. V gave up 4 bases and J gave up 1 base, with 11 bases separating them. CDR3 amino acids: CASSRTPQSYEQYF. The DNA for the CDR3 is TGTGCCAGTAGTAGGACACCCCAATCCTACGAGCAGTACTTC. The complete variable domain, with remaining parts taken from reference TRBV19 and TRBJ2-7, reads DGGITQSPKYLFRKEGQNVTLSCEQNLNHDAMYWYRQDPGQGLRLIYYSQIVNDFQKGDIAEGYSVSREKKESFPLTVTSAQKNPTAFYLCASSRTPQSYEQYFGPGTRLTVT.

This clone was found a few times. The chain couples TRBV30 to TRBJ1-6, with D possibly being TRBD1 (5 bases). Germline V gene data show CDR1 as GTSNPN and CDR2 as SVGIG (reference sequence). Trimming removed 5 bases at V and 10 bases at J, with 18 bases between. The CDR3 loop spans 14 amino acids. This CDR3 is CAWQGGRDGSPLHF. For the CDR3, the DNA is TGTGCCTGGCAGGGAGGCAGGGATGGGTCACCCCTCCACTTT.

The chain has TRBV7-2 and TRBJ2-7; TRBD2 aligns across 12 bases. This CDR3 has 15 residues. The germline V gene has CDR1 SGHTA and CDR2 FQGNSA. With 5 bases clipped from V and 5 bases from J, the junction kept 7 bases outside the gene matches. DNA of the CDR3: TGTGCCAGCAGCCTAAGATGGACTAGCGGGAACGAGCAGTACTTC. It specifies CASSLRWTSGNEQYF.

This clone was counted a few times. The chain carries TRBV6-5 and TRBJ2-1, with D unclear. CDR3 length: 12 residues. Germline lookup yields CDR1 MNHEY and CDR2 SVGAGI. V gave up 5 bases and J gave up 5 bases, with 7 bases separating them. CDR3 bases: TGTGCCAGCAGTACCGCTAACAATGAGCAGTTCTTC. Translating gives CASSTANNEQFF.

The rearrangement links TRBV7-7 to TRBJ2-1, with TRBD2 matching 16 bases. After removal of 5 bases from V and 11 bases from J, the junction contained 9 bases not matched to a gene. Germline CDR1 reads SSHAT; CDR2 reads FNYEAQ (reference sequence). The CDR3 has 16 amino acids. The CDR3 region has the DNA TGTGCCAGCAGCCCCCGGGGACTAGCGGGGGGGAATCAGCAGTTCTTC. Translating gives CASSPRGLAGGNQQFF.

The genes are TRBV30 and TRBJ2-1, with no clear D. The V and J ends lost 5 bases and 7 bases respectively, with 9 bases between them. Germline V gene sequence: CDR1 GTSNPN, CDR2 SVGIG (reference sequence). The CDR3 totals 11 residues. As DNA, the CDR3 is TGTGCCTGGGCCGAGGATAATGAGCAGTTCTTC. This translates into CAWAEDNEQFF.

The genes are TRBV7-2 and TRBJ2-7; a possible D gene is TRBD1 (7 bases). The V gene's germline CDR1 is SGHTA and CDR2 FQGNSA. Trimming took off 5 bases at V and 2 bases at J, with 13 bases between the two ends. This CDR3 comprises 14 residues. CDR3 sequence: CASSAGQLTYEQYF. The CDR3 region has the DNA TGTGCCAGCAGCGCGGGACAGCTTACCTACGAGCAGTACTTC.

The V gene is TRBV5-1, the J gene TRBJ2-7; 7 bases agree with TRBD1. The ends lost 4 bases at V and 0 bases at J; junction bases unmatched: 7. CDR1 is SGHRS and CDR2 is YFSETQ in the germline V gene. This CDR3 spans 15 amino acids. CDR3 bases: TGCGCCAGCAGCGCCGGACAGGAAAGCTCCTACGAGCAGTACTTC. Residues: CASSAGQESSYEQYF. Based on the CDR3 plus reference TRBV5-1 and TRBJ2-7, the full variable domain is KAGVTQTPRYLIKTRGQQVTLSCSPISGHRSVSWYQQTPGQGLQFLFEYFSETQRNKGNFPGRFSGRQFSNSRSEMNVSTLELGDSALYLCASSAGQESSYEQYFGPGTRLTVT.

This clone was seen only once. V and J are TRBV9 and TRBJ2-2; either TRBD1 or TRBD2 may fit D (7 bases each). Germline V gene sequence: CDR1 SGDLS, CDR2 YYNGEE. The V end was cut by 3 bases, the J end by 2 bases, with 14 bases between. The CDR3 runs 16 residues. The CDR3 reads CASSEGGGPNTGELFF. Written as DNA, the CDR3 is TGTGCCAGCAGCGAGGGAGGGGGCCCAAACACCGGGGAGCTGTTTTTT.

This clone turned up a few times. This chain uses TRBV5-8 with TRBJ2-7, with D perhaps matching TRBD2 (5 bases). Germline CDR1 SGHTS, CDR2 YDEGEE. This CDR3 is built from 16 residues. The V gene lost 0 bases and the J gene lost 2 bases, with 15 bases spanning the gap. CDR3 residues: CASSLGTSGSAYEQYF. The CDR3 nucleotides read TGTGCCAGCAGCTTGGGTACCTCGGGGTCAGCCTACGAGCAGTACTTC.

This clone was picked up a small number of times. The genes are TRBV9 and TRBJ2-3; D remains ambiguous. Trimming cost V 2 bases and J 7 bases, with 11 bases left between them. The CDR3 contains 13 residues. CDR1 is SGDLS, CDR2 YYNGEE, per germline. DNA of the CDR3: TGTGCCAGCAGCGTCGATATAGGGAATACGCAGTATTTT. It specifies CASSVDIGNTQYF.

This clone was seen a handful of times. This sequence joins TRBV7-9 and TRBJ1-1; no clear D gene. This CDR3 region has 16 residues. V lost 7 bases and J 0 bases, leaving 18 bases between the germline ends. Germline CDR1 SEHNR, CDR2 FQNEAQ (reference sequence). CDR3 sequence (DNA): TGTGCCAGCATCGTACCCCCAGCTGCCTTGAACACTGAAGCTTTCTTT. It specifies CASIVPPAALNTEAFF.

The rearrangement uses TRBV30 and TRBJ2-2, with D tentatively TRBD2 (6 bases). Germline-derived CDR1 and CDR2 are GTSNPN and SVGIG (reference sequence). CDR3 length: 13 amino acids. V dropped 0 bases and J dropped 8 bases, with 10 bases sitting between them. CDR3 sequence (DNA): TGTGCCTGGAGTGTTTCCGGGACTGGGGAGCTGTTTTTT. It translates to CAWSVSGTGELFF.

This clone was detected a few times. This rearrangement joins TRBV9 to TRBJ2-2, with 8 bases fitting TRBD2. Germline V gene lookup returns CDR1 SGDLS and CDR2 YYNGEE. This CDR3 region has 18 residues. J lost 1 base, V lost 0 bases, and 8 bases had no gene match. The CDR3 is CASSVGRAGAENTGELFF. The CDR3 nucleotides read TGTGCCAGCAGCGTAGGGCGAGCGGGGGCCGAGAACACCGGGGAGCTGTTTTTT. The full variable domain, rest sourced from reference TRBV9 and TRBJ2-2, is DSGVTQTPKHLITATGQRVTLRCSPRSGDLSVYWYQQSLDQGLQFLIQYYNGEERAKGNILERFSAQQFPDLHSELNLSSLELGDSALYFCASSVGRAGAENTGELFFGEGSRLTVL.

This clone showed up just a few times. The chain has TRBV6-6 and TRBJ2-2; 8 bases are a match to TRBD2. The V segment lost 11 bases and the J segment 4 bases; nucleotides outside the gene matches: 6. The CDR3 covers 13 residues. The germline CDR1 and CDR2 sequences are MNHNY and SVGAGI (reference sequence). The CDR3 region is CAGRGGFTGELFF. In nucleotides, the CDR3 is TGTGCCGGACGCGGGGGGTTCACCGGGGAGCTGTTTTTT.

V gene TRBV5-4 combines with J gene TRBJ2-2; 9 nucleotides agree with TRBD2. The CDR3 contains 17 residues. Germline V lookup: CDR1 SGHNT, CDR2 YYREEE (reference sequence). V shed 4 bases and J 2 bases; nucleotides not matched to a gene: 9. The CDR3 sequence is CASSLLIAGDNTGELFF. For the CDR3, the DNA is TGTGCCAGCAGCCTCTTAATAGCGGGGGATAACACCGGGGAGCTGTTTTTT.

This clone was found a few times. The rearrangement uses TRBV25-1 and TRBJ2-7, with 12 bases that match TRBD2. Germline loops: CDR1 MGHDK, CDR2 SYGVNS. The CDR3 is 17 amino acids. The junction had 7 bases not matched to a gene; V was cut back by 4 bases and J by 0 bases. In nucleotides, the CDR3 is TGTGCCAGCAGTGGGAGACTAGCGGGGGCGAGCTCCTACGAGCAGTACTTC. Translating it yields CASSGRLAGASSYEQYF.